A single sample gave rise to the 11 T cell receptor beta chains below, sequenced in a study of blood T cell repertoires in COVID-19. The assay was immunoSEQ multiplex PCR, and TCRdb's table has in-frame clones only and misses some. This table holds about 240,000 clones, about 82% found once. Sequencing was performed on peripheral blood. The receptor source for this set is an older man with acute or convalescent COVID-19.

The genes are TRBV6-5 and TRBJ1-6, with D perhaps matching TRBD1 (6 bases). Germline lookup yields CDR1 MNHEY and CDR2 SVGAGI. V lost 6 bases to trimming and J lost 9 bases, with 18 bases between them. CDR3 length equals 15 residues. CDR3 loop: CASSPQQGFGSPLHF. The CDR3 region has the DNA TGTGCCAGCAGCCCCCAACAGGGTTTCGGTTCACCCCTCCACTTT.

CDR3 coding DNA: TGTGCCAGCAGTTTTCGCTGGACTAGCGGGACAGGAGAGCAGTACTTC. Amino acid sequence: CASSFRWTSGTGEQYF. The rearrangement links TRBV27 to TRBJ2-7, with TRBD2 matching over 12 bases. Trimming removed 3 bases from V and 7 bases from J; junction bases left unmatched: 10. Looked up from germline, CDR1 is MNHEY and CDR2 is SMNVEV (reference sequence). The CDR3 has 16 amino acids.

The rearrangement links TRBV28 to TRBJ1-2, with no clear D. V was pared by 6 bases and J by 8 bases, with 19 bases between. Germline CDR1 is MDHEN and CDR2 is SYDVKM. CDR3 size: 14 residues. The CDR3 region has the DNA TGTGCCAGCAGAACGGGTGCGGGGAATCGGGGCTACACCTTC. Its protein product is CASRTGAGNRGYTF.

The chain combines TRBV28 with TRBJ1-2; D unresolved. The ends were cut back, 3 bases at V and 2 bases at J, with 10 bases in the middle. The CDR3 covers 14 residues. Germline CDR1 MDHEN, CDR2 SYDVKM. The CDR3 nucleotides read TGTGCCAGCAGTTTCCGGTCGCTAAACTATGGCTACACCTTC. Amino acids: CASSFRSLNYGYTF.

The chain combines TRBV12-3 or TRBV12-4 with TRBJ1-1; D is unclear. CDR3 length: 12 amino acids. Deletions cut 5 bases from V and 7 bases from J, with 11 bases between. DNA of the CDR3: TGTGCCAGCAGTAGAGATATTCTTGAAGCTTTCTTT. It encodes CASSRDILEAFF.

The V and J genes are TRBV19 and TRBJ2-5; D possibly corresponds to TRBD1 (7 bases). V shed 6 bases and J shed 1 base, with 15 bases lying between them. The germline gives CDR1 LNHDA, CDR2 SQIVND (reference sequence). The CDR3 totals 15 residues. The CDR3 reads CASSPGGTAQETQYF. The CDR3 DNA reads as TGTGCCAGTAGCCCCGGCGGGACAGCCCAAGAGACCCAGTACTTC.

V gene TRBV9 combines with J gene TRBJ2-2; D not certain. Trimming stripped 0 bases from V and 0 bases from J, with 6 bases between. CDR3 length: 15 residues. Germline loops: CDR1 SGDLS, CDR2 YYNGEE. The CDR3, as DNA: TGTGCCAGCAGCGTAGTCAGTTCGAACACCGGGGAGCTGTTTTTT. This translates into CASSVVSSNTGELFF.

The chain links TRBV7-9 to TRBJ2-2, with D perhaps matching TRBD2 (5 bases). With 4 bases removed from V and 7 bases from J, the gap between germline ends came to 10 bases. The CDR3 totals 13 residues. Germline V CDR1 and CDR2: SEHNR, FQNEAQ (reference sequence). Written as DNA, the CDR3 is TGTGCCAGCAGCTCTGACGGGGTCGGGGAGCTGTTTTTT. It encodes CASSSDGVGELFF.

This chain connects TRBV7-2 to TRBJ1-3; D perhaps matches TRBD1 (6 bases). The CDR3 has 14 residues. The germline V gene encodes CDR1 SGHTA and CDR2 FQGNSA. Deletions cut 4 bases from V and 6 bases from J, with 13 bases between. CDR3 in amino acids: CASSSDRPPNTIYF. The CDR3 region has the DNA TGTGCCAGCAGCTCCGACAGGCCCCCAAACACCATATATTTT.

V and J are TRBV6-4 and TRBJ2-1; D uncertain. V gave up 0 bases and J gave up 12 bases, with 12 bases separating them. CDR3 length: 13 amino acids. CDR1 is MRHNA, CDR2 SNTAGT, per germline. The DNA of the CDR3 is TGTGCCAGCAGTGACTCCTACGAGTCGCGGCAGTTCTTC. Its translation: CASSDSYESRQFF.

The CDR3 loop reads CASSLGRSSGGLNEQFF. The CDR3 nucleotides are TGTGCCAGCAGCCTCGGTCGGTCTAGCGGGGGGCTCAATGAGCAGTTCTTC. The V call is TRBV3-1 (or the pseudogene TRBV3-2), the J call TRBJ2-1; 11 bases fit TRBD2. V dropped 4 bases and J dropped 6; count of bases not matched to a gene: 11. The germline V gene has CDR1 LGHDT and CDR2 YNNKEL (reference sequence). CDR3 size: 17 residues.